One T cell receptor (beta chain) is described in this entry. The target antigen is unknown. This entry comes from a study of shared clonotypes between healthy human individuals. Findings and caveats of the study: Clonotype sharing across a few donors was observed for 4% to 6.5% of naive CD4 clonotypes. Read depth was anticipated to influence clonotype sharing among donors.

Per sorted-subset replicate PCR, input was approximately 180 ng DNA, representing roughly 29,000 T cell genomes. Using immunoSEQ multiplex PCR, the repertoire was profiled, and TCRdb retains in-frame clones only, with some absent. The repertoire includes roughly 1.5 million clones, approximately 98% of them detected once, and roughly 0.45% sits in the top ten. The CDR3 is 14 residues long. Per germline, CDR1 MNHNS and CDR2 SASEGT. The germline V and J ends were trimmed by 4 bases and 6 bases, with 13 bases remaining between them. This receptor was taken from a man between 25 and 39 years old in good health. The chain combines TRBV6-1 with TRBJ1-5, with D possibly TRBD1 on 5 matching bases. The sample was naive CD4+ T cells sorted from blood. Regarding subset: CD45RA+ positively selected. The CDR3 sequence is CASSGTHRGQPQHF. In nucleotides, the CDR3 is TGTGCCAGCAGTGGCACACATAGGGGTCAGCCCCAGCATTTT.